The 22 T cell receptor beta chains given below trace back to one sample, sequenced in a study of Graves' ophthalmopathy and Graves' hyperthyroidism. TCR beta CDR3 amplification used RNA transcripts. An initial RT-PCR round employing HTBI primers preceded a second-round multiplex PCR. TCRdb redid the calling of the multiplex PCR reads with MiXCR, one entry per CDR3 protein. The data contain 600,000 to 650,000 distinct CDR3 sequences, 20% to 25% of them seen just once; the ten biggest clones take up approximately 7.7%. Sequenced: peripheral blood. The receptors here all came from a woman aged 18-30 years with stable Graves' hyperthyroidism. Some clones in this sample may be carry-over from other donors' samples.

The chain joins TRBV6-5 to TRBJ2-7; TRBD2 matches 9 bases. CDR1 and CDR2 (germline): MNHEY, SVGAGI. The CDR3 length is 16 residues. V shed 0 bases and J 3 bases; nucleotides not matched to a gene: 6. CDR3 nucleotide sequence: TGTGCCAGCAGTTACTCCGAGCGGGAGGTGGACTACGAGCAGTACTTC. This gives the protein CASSYSEREVDYEQYF.

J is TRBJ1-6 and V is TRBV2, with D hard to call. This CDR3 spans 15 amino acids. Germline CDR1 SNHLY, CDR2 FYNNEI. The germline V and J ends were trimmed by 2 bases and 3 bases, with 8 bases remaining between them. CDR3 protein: CASSELGNYNSPLHF. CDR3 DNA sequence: TGTGCCAGCAGTGAATTAGGGAACTATAATTCACCCCTCCACTTT.

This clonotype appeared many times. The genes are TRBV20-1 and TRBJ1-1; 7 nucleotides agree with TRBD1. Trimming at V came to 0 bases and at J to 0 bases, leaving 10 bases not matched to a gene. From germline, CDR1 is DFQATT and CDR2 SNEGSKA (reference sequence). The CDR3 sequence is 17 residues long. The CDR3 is CSARDLPFGTVNTEAFF. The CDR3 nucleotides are TGCAGTGCTAGAGATCTTCCGTTCGGGACAGTGAACACTGAAGCTTTCTTT.

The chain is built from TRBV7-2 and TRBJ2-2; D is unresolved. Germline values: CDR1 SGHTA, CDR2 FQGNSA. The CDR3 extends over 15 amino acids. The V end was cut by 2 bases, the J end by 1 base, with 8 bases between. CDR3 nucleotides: TGTGCCAGCAGCTTACAGCCCCTGAACACCGGGGAGCTGTTTTTT. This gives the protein CASSLQPLNTGELFF. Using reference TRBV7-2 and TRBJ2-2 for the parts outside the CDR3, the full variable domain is GAGVSQSPSNKVTEKGKDVELRCDPISGHTALYWYRQSLGQGLEFLIYFQGNSAPDKSGLPSDRFSAERTGGSVSTLTIQRTQQEDSAVYLCASSLQPLNTGELFFGEGSRLTVL.

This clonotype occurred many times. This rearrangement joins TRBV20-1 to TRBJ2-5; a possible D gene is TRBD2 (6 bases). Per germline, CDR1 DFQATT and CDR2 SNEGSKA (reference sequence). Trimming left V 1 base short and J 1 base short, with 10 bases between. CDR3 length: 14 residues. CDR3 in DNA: TGCAGTGCTAGAGGAGGTAGCGGCCAAGAGACCCAGTACTTC. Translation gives CSARGGSGQETQYF.

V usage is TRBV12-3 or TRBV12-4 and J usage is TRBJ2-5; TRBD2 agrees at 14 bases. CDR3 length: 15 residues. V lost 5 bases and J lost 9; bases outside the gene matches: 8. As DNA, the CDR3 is TGTGCCAGCAGTGAGACTAGCGGGGGGGTCTTCTCCCAGTACTTC. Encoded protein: CASSETSGGVFSQYF.

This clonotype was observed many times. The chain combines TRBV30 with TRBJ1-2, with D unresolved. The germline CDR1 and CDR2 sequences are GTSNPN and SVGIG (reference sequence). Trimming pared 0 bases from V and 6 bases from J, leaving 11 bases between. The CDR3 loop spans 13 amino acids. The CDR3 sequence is CAWSVRAANGYTF. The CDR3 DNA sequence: TGTGCCTGGAGTGTACGGGCAGCCAATGGCTACACCTTC.

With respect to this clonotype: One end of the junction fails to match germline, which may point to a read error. CDR3 sequence reads: CASSSELNTEALF. The CDR3 bases are TGTGCCAGCAGTTCAGAATTGAACACTGAAGCTCTCTTT. V gene TRBV28 combines with J gene TRBJ1-1; no reliable D call. Germline CDR1 is MDHEN and CDR2 is SYDVKM. This CDR3 has 13 amino acids.

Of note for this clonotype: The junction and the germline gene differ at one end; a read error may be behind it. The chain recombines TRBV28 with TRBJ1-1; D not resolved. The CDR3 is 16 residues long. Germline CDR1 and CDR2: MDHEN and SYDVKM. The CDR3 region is CASRRWVSLMNTEAFF. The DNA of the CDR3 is TGTGCCAGCAGACGGTGGGTATCGCTCATGAACACTGAAGCCTTCTTT. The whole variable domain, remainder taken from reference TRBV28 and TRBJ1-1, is DVKVTQSSRYLVKRTGEKVFLECVQDMDHENMFWYRQDPGLGLRLIYFSYDVKMKEKGDIPEGYSVSREKKERFSLILESASTNQTSMYLCASRRWVSLMNTEAFFGQGTRLTVV.

CDR3 protein: CASSFGAFNTEAFF. CDR3 bases: TGTGCCAGCAGCTTCGGGGCATTTAACACTGAAGCTTTCTTT. V usage is TRBV11-2 and J usage is TRBJ1-1; a possible D gene is TRBD1 (5 bases). Trimming removed 3 bases at V and 2 bases at J, with 10 bases between. In germline, CDR1 is SGHAT, CDR2 FQNNGV. This CDR3 region has 14 residues.

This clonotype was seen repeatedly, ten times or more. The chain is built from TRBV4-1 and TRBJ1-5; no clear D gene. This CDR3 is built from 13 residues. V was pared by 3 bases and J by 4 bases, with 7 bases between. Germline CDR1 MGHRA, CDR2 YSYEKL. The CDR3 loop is CASSQVGNQPQHF. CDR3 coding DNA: TGCGCCAGCAGCCAGGTGGGAAATCAGCCCCAGCATTTT.

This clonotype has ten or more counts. CDR3 amino acids: CASSNLDRAYEQYF. The CDR3 DNA is TGTGCCAGCAGTAACCTGGACAGGGCCTACGAGCAGTACTTC. The chain is built from TRBV27 and TRBJ2-7; 8 bases map to TRBD1. The CDR3 covers 14 residues. After removal of 5 bases from V and 2 bases from J, the junction contained 5 bases not matched to a gene. Germline V gives CDR1 MNHEY, CDR2 SMNVEV (reference sequence).

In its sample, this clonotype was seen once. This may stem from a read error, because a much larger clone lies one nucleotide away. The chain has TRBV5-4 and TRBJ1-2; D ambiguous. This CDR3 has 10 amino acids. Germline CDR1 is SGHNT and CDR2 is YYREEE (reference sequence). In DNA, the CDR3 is TGTGCCACCCCAACGAAGGGCTACATCTTC. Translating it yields CATPTKGYIF. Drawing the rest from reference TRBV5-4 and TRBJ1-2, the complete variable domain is ETGVTQSPTHLIKTRGQQVTLRCSSQSGHNTVSWYQQALGQGPQFIFQYYREEENGRGNFPPRFSGLQFPNYSSELNVNALELDDSALYLCATPTKGYIFGSGTRLTVV.

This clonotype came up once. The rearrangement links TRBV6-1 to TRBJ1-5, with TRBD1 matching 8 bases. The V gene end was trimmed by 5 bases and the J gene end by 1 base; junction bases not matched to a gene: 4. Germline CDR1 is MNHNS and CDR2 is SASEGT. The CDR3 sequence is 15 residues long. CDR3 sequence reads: CASSKQGGSNQPQHF. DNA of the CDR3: TGTGCCAGCAGTAAACAGGGGGGAAGCAATCAGCCCCAGCATTTT.

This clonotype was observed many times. The CDR3 sequence: CASSPLRGLSNGYTF. The DNA for the CDR3 is TGTGCCAGCAGTCCTCTCCGGGGGCTATCGAATGGCTACACCTTC. The J gene is TRBJ1-2, the V gene TRBV12-3 or TRBV12-4; tentatively, D is TRBD1 (6 bases). The CDR3 loop spans 15 amino acids. Trimming removed 5 bases at V and 6 bases at J, with 19 bases between.

The CDR3 sequence is CAIRRANTGELFF. DNA for the CDR3: TGTGCCATCAGAAGGGCGAACACCGGGGAGCTGTTTTTT. J is TRBJ2-2 and V is TRBV6-2 or TRBV6-3; D is ambiguous. The CDR3 has 13 residues. Germline CDR1 is MNHEY and CDR2 is SVGEGT. Trimming left V 10 bases short and J 0 bases short, with 9 bases between.

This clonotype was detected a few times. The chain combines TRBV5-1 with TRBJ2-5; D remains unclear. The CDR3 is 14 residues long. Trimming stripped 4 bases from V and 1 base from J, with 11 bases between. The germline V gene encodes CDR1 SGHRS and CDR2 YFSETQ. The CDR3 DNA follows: TGCGCCAGCAGCGCCGACACCACCCAAGAGACCCAGTACTTC. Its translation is CASSADTTQETQYF.

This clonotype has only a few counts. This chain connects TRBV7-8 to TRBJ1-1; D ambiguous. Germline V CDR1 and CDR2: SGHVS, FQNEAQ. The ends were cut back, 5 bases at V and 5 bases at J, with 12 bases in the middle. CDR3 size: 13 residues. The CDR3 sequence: CASSDGPKTEAFF. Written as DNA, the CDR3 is TGTGCCAGCAGCGACGGACCGAAGACTGAAGCTTTCTTT.

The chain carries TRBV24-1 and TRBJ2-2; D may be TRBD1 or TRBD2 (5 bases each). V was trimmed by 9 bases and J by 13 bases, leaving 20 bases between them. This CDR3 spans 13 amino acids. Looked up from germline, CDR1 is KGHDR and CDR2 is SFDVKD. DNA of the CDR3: TGTGCCACCCGACGGGGCGGCTCCGAAATGCTGTTTTTT. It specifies CATRRGGSEMLFF.

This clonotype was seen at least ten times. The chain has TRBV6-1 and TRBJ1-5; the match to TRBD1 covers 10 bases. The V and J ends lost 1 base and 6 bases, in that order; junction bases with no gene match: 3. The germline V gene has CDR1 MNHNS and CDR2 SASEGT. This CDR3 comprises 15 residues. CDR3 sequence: CASSEGTGGFQPQHF. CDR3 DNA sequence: TGTGCCAGCAGTGAAGGGACAGGGGGTTTTCAGCCCCAGCATTTT.

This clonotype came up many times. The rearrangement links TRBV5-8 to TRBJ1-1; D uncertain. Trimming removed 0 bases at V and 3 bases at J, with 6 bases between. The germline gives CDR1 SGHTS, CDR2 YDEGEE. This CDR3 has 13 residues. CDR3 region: CASSLEVDTEAFF. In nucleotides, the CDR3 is TGTGCCAGCAGCTTGGAAGTTGACACTGAAGCTTTCTTT.

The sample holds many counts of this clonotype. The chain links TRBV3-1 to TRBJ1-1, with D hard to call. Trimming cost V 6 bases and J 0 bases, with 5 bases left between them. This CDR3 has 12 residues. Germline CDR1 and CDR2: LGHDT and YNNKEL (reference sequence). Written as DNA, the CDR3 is TGTGCCAGCAGTTTAATGAACACTGAAGCTTTCTTT. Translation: CASSLMNTEAFF.